This T cell receptor beta chain stems from a study of blood T cells in healthy people across ages. In this sample, this clonotype turned up many times. What it binds is unknown. The second PCR ran roughly 6 to 12 cycles with a sample-barcoded 5' primer and J-beta primers. In TCRdb, the 5' RACE reads were re-called with MiXCR into one record per CDR3 protein. The data show about 930,000 distinct CDR3 sequences, about 27% seen once. This CDR3 region has 14 residues. Germline V CDR1 and CDR2: SGHAT, FQNNGV. The V end lost 5 bases, the J end lost 7 bases, and 15 bases lay between the germline ends. Study-wide findings and caveats: Aged donors had fewer naive CD4+ cells and lower diversity than long-lived donors.

These records were also assigned to another study, of T cells of mothers and their children.

The source material was blood. The receptor's source is a woman in her forties in good health. The chain links TRBV11-2 to TRBJ2-1, with D possibly matching TRBD2 (6 bases). In nucleotides, the CDR3 is TGTGCCAGCAGCCCGGACTACCAGAGGAATGAGCAGTTCTTC. Encoded protein: CASSPDYQRNEQFF.